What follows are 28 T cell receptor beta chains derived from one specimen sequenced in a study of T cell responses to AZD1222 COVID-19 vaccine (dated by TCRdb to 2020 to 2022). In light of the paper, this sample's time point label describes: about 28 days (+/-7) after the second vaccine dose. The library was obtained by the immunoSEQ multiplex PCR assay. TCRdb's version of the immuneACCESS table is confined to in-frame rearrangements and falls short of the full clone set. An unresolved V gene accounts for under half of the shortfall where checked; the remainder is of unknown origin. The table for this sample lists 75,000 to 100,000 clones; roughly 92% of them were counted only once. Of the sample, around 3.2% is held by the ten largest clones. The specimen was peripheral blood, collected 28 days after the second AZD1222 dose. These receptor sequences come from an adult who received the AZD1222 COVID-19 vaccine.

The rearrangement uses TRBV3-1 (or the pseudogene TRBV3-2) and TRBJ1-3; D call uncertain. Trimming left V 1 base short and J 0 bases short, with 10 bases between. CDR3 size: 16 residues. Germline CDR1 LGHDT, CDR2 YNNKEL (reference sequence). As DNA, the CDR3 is TGTGCCAGCAGCCAAGGTGGGAGCTTCTCTGGAAACACCATATATTTT. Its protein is CASSQGGSFSGNTIYF.

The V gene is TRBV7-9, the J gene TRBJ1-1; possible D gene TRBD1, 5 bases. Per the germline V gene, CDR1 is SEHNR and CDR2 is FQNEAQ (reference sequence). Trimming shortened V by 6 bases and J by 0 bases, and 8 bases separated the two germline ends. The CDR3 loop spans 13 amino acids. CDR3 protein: CASSVDMNTEAFF. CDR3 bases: TGTGCCAGCAGTGTGGACATGAACACTGAAGCTTTCTTT.

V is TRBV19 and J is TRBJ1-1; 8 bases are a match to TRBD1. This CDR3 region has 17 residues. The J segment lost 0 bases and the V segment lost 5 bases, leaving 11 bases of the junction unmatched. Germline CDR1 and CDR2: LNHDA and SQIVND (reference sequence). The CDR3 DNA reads TGTGCCAGTAGTGGTAACGCGGGACAGGCCCTGAACACTGAAGCTTTCTTT. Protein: CASSGNAGQALNTEAFF.

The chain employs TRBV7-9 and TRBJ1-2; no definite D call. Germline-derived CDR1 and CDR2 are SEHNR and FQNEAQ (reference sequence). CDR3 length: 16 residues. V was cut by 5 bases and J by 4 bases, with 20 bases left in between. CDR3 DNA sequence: TGTGCCAGCAGCCTATCTACCCGTCCGCTCGGCTATGGCTACACCTTC. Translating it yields CASSLSTRPLGYGYTF.

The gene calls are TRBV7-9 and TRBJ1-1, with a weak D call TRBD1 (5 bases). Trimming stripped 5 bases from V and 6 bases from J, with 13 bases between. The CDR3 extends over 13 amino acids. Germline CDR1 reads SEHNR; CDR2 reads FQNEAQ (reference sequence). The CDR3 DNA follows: TGTGCCAGCAGCACCGGGGCCGGCGCTGAAGCTTTCTTT. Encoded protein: CASSTGAGAEAFF.

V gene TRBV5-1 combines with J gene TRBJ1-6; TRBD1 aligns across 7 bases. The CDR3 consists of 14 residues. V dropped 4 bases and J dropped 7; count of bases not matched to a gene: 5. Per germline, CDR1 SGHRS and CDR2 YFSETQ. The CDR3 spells CASSEGTVNSPLHF. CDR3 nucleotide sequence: TGCGCCAGCAGCGAAGGGACAGTCAATTCACCCCTCCACTTT.

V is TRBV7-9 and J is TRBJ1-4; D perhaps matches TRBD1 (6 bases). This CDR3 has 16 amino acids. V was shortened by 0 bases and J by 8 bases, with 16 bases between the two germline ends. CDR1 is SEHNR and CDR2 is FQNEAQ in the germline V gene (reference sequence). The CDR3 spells CASSLAQGTRGEKLFF. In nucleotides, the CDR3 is TGTGCCAGCAGCTTAGCGCAGGGGACAAGAGGGGAAAAACTGTTTTTT.

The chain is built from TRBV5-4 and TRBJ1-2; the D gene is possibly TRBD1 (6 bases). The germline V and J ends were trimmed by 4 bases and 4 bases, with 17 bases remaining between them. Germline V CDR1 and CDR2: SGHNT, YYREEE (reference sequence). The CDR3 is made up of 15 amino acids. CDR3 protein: CASSPGGGLGYGYTF. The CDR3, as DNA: TGTGCCAGCAGCCCTGGCGGGGGGCTCGGCTATGGCTACACCTTC. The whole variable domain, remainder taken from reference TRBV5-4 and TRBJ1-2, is ETGVTQSPTHLIKTRGQQVTLRCSSQSGHNTVSWYQQALGQGPQFIFQYYREEENGRGNFPPRFSGLQFPNYSSELNVNALELDDSALYLCASSPGGGLGYGYTFGSGTRLTVV.

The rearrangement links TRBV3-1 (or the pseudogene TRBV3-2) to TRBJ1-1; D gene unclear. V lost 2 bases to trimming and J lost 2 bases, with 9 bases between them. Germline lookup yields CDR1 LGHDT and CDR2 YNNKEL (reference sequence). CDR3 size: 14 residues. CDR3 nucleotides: TGTGCCAGCAGCCAACTAAATCATAACACTGAAGCTTTCTTT. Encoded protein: CASSQLNHNTEAFF.

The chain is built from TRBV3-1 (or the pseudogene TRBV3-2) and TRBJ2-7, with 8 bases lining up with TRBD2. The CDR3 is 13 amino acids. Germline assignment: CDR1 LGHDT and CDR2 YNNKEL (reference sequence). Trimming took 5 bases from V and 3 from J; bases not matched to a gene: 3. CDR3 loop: CASSRAGGYEQYF. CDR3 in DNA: TGTGCCAGCAGCAGGGCGGGGGGCTACGAGCAGTACTTC.

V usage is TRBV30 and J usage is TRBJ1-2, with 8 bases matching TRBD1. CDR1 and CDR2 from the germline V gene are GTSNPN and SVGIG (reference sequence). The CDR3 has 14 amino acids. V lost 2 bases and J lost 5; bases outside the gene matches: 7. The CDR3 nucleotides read TGTGCCTGGAGTATTGACAGGGGCGTGTATGGCTACACCTTC. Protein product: CAWSIDRGVYGYTF.

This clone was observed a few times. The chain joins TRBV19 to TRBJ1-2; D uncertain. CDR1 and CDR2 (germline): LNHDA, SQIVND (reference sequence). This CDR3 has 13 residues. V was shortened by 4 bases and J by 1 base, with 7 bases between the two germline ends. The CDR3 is CASSTSFNYGYTF. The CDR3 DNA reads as TGTGCCAGTAGTACGAGCTTTAACTATGGCTACACCTTC.

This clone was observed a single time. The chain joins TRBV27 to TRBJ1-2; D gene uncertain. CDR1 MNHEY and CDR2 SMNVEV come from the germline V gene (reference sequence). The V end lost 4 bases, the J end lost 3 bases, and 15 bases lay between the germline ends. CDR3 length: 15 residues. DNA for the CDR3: TGTGCCAGCAGTTCAACCGGACCGCGGCACTATGGCTACACCTTC. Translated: CASSSTGPRHYGYTF.

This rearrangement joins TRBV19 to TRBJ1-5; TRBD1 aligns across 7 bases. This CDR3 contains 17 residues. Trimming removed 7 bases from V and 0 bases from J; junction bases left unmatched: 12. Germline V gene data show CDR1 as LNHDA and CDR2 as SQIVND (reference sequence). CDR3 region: CASIGVGDRDSNQPQHF. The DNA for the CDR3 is TGTGCCAGTATTGGAGTGGGTGACAGGGATAGCAATCAGCCCCAGCATTTT.

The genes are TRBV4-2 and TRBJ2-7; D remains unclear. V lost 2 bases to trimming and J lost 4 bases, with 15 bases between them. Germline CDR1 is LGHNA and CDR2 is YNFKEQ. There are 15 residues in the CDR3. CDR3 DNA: TGTGCCAGCAGCCAACCAGGACCTCTGGTATACGAGCAGTACTTC. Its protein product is CASSQPGPLVYEQYF.

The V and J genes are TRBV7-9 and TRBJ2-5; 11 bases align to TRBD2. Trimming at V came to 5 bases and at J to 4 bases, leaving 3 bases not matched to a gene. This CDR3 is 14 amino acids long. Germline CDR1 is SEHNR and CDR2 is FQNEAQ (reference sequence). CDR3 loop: CASSRLAGGETQYF. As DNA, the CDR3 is TGTGCCAGCAGCCGTCTAGCGGGGGGAGAGACCCAGTACTTC. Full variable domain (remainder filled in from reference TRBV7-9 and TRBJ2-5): DTGVSQNPRHKITKRGQNVTFRCDPISEHNRLYWYRQTLGQGPEFLTYFQNEAQLEKSRLLSDRFSAERPKGSFSTLEIQRTEQGDSAMYLCASSRLAGGETQYFGPGTRLLVL.

CDR3 bases: TGTGCCAGCAGTGAATCGGGGGGGCCTAACGGTGGGACCCAGTACTTC. As protein: CASSESGGPNGGTQYF. The gene calls are TRBV2 and TRBJ2-5; 8 bases map to TRBD2. Germline V gene sequence: CDR1 SNHLY, CDR2 FYNNEI. The junction had 12 bases not matched to a gene; V was cut back by 2 bases and J by 7 bases. The CDR3 is 16 amino acids. Drawing the rest from reference TRBV2 and TRBJ2-5, the complete variable domain is EPEVTQTPSHQVTQMGQEVILRCVPISNHLYFYWYRQILGQKVEFLVSFYNNEISEKSEIFDDQFSVERPDGSNFTLKIRSTKLEDSAMYFCASSESGGPNGGTQYFGPGTRLLVL.

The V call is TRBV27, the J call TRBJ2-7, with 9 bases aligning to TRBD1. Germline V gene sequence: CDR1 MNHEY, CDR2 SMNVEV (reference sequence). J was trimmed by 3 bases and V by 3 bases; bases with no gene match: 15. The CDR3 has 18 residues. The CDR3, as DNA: TGTGCCAGCAGTTTCCCCTCGACTCGACAGGGGGGGCTCTACGAGCAGTACTTC. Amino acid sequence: CASSFPSTRQGGLYEQYF.

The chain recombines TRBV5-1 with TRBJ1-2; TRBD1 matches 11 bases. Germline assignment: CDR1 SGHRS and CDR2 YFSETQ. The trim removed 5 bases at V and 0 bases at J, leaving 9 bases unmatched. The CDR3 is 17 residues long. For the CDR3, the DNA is TGCGCCAGCAGAAACCCGGGACAGGGGGTAGCTAACTATGGCTACACCTTC. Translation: CASRNPGQGVANYGYTF. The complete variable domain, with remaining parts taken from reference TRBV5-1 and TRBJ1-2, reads KAGVTQTPRYLIKTRGQQVTLSCSPISGHRSVSWYQQTPGQGLQFLFEYFSETQRNKGNFPGRFSGRQFSNSRSEMNVSTLELGDSALYLCASRNPGQGVANYGYTFGSGTRLTVV.

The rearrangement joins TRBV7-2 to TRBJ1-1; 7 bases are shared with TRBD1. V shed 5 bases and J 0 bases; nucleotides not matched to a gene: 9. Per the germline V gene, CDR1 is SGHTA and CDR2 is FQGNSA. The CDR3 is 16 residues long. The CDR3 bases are TGTGCCAGCAGCGTTAGGGGGACAGCAATGAACACTGAAGCTTTCTTT. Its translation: CASSVRGTAMNTEAFF.

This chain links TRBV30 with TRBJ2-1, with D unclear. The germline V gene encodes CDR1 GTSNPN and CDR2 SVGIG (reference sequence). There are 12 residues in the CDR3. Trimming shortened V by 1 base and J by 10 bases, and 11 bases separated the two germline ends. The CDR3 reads CAWSGVTGEQFF. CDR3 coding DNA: TGTGCCTGGAGTGGAGTCACGGGCGAGCAGTTCTTC.

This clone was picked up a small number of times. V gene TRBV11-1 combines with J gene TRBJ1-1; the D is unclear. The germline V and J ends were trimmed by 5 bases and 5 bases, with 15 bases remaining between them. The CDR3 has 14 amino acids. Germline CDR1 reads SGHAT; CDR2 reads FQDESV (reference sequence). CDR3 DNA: TGTGCCAGCAGCCCCCGACTCTCGGAGACTGAAGCTTTCTTT. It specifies CASSPRLSETEAFF.

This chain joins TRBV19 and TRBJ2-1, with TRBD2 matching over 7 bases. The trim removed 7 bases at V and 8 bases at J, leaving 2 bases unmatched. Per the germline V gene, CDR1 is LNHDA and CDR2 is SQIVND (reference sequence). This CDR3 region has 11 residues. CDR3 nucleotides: TGTGCCAGTACAGGGAGGGATGAGCAGTTCTTC. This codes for CASTGRDEQFF.

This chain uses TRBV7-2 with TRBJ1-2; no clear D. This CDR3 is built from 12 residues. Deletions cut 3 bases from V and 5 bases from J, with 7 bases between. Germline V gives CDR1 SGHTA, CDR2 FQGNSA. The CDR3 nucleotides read TGTGCCAGCAGCTTGTTAGCATATGGCTACACCTTC. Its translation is CASSLLAYGYTF.

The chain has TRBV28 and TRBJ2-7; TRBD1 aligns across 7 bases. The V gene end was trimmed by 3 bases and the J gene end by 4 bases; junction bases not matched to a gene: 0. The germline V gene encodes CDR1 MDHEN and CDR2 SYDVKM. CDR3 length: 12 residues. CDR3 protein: CASSFRGYEQYF. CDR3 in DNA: TGTGCCAGCAGTTTCAGGGGGTACGAGCAGTACTTC.

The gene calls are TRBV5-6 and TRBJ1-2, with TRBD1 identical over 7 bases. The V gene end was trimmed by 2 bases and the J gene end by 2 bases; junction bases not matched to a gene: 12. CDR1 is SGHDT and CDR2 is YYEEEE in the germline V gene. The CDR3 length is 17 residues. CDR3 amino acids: CASSFRRQGRLNYGYTF. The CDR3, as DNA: TGTGCCAGCAGCTTTCGGCGACAGGGTCGGTTGAACTATGGCTACACCTTC.

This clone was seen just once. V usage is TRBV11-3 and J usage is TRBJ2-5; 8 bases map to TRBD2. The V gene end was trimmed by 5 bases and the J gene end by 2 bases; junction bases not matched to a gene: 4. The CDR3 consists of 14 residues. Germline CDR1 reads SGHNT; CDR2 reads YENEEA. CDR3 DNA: TGTGCCAGCAGCCTCGGGGGGGCTCAAGAGACCCAGTACTTC. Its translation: CASSLGGAQETQYF.

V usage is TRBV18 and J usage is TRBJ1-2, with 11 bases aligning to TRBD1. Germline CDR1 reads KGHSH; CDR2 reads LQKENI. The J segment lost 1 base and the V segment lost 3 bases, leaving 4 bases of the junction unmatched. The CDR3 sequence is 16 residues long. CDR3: CASSPGTGGNNYGYTF. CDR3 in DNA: TGTGCCAGCTCACCTGGGACAGGGGGAAATAACTATGGCTACACCTTC.